This section outlines one TCR beta chain sequence together with its context. Its matching antigen is unknown. Data came from immunoSEQ multiplex PCR; TCRdb stores just in-frame clones and leaves some out. The table shows roughly 70,000 clones, with approximately 86% occurring only once. CDR3 length: 14 residues. CDR1 is SNHLY, CDR2 FYNNEI, per germline. Trimming removed 3 bases from V and 4 bases from J, with 10 bases in between. Patients with autoimmune history or systemic immunosuppression were excluded. The data belong to a study of OX40 agonist ivuxolimab in advanced cancers. Whole-study results and caveats: The mean number of expanded clones was higher in CD8+ T cells than in CD4+.

V is TRBV2 and J is TRBJ1-5; possible D gene TRBD1, 5 bases. This clonotype originated in an adult with an advanced solid tumor such as melanoma, head and neck, liver or kidney cancer. The material was CD4+ or CD8+ T cells sorted from blood, obtained in a trial of the OX40 agonist ivuxolimab. CDR3 coding DNA: TGTGCCAGCAGTGACAGGGCTACGAATCAGCCCCAGCATTTT. This sequence encodes CASSDRATNQPQHF.